This T cell receptor (beta chain) was profiled in a study of OX40 agonist ivuxolimab in advanced cancers. On the study more broadly: At doses from 0.01 to 10 mg/kg, patients were given intravenous ivuxolimab every 2 weeks. Among those enrolled, mean age was 60 years (range about 23 to 85) and roughly 84% were male. Study outcomes and limitations: Relative to CD4+, CD8+ T cells held more expanded clones on average. No determination was made of the antigen specificity of the expanded peripheral T cells.

TCRdb's table, derived via immunoSEQ multiplex PCR, lists solely in-frame clones and lacks some. The profile shows tens of thousands of clones, more than 75% of them singletons. V was clipped by 2 bases and J by 10 bases, with 12 bases between them. There are 14 residues in the CDR3. CDR1 SGHTA and CDR2 FQGTGA come from the germline V gene. Of note for this clone: The antigen remains undetermined.

The chain joins TRBV7-3 to TRBJ1-6; possibly TRBD1 for D (6 bases). The sample consisted of CD4+ or CD8+ T cells sorted from blood, taken in a trial of the OX40 agonist ivuxolimab. The source of this sequence is an adult with an advanced solid tumor such as melanoma, head and neck, liver or kidney cancer. The DNA of the CDR3 is TGTGCCAGCAGCTTACTCGGGGGCAAATCACCCCTCCACTTT. It translates to CASSLLGGKSPLHF.